Listed below are T cell receptor beta chains from one sample, sequenced in a study of cytomegalovirus exposure and HLA in healthy donors. Profiled with immunoSEQ multiplex PCR; TCRdb holds only in-frame clones, not every one. The profile shows about 43,000 clones, around two thirds of them singletons. The material sequenced was PBMCs. All receptors come from a human donor in good health. Each CDR3 is given with its conserved first and last residue. The order of the fields is CDR3 DNA, CDR3 protein, CDR3 length, J gene, D gene, clone size, V gene. The D gene is left open where the match is weak. Size tells how often a clone was seen (once, few, many) or the class of an expanded clone, and some rows leave it out.

TGTGCCAGCAGCTGGGACATCGGAAACACCATATATTTT | CASSWDIGNTIYF | 13 | TRBJ1-3 | . | . | TRBV5-6
TGTGCCAGCAGCTTCAGCTCCTACGAGCAGTACTTC | CASSFSSYEQYF | 12 | TRBJ2-7 | . | . | TRBV7-2
TGTGCCACCAGCAGGGGACTTACGGCCTACGAGCAGTACTTC | CATSRGLTAYEQYF | 14 | TRBJ2-7 | . | . | TRBV15
TGTGCCAGCAGCTTAGAACAGGGCGTTGAGACCCAGTACTTC | CASSLEQGVETQYF | 14 | TRBJ2-5 | . | . | TRBV7-8
TGTGCCAGCAGCTTCCGGGACTCTTTCCAGCCCCAGCATTTT | CASSFRDSFQPQHF | 14 | TRBJ1-5 | . | . | TRBV7-8
TGTGCCAGCAGCTTGACAGGGTTTGAAAAACTGTTTTTT | CASSLTGFEKLFF | 13 | TRBJ1-4 | TRBD1 | once | TRBV7-9
TGTGCCACCAGACTAGCGGGGGTAGATACGCAGTATTTT | CATRLAGVDTQYF | 13 | TRBJ2-3 | TRBD2 | once | TRBV6-1
TGTGCCTGGAGTGGGGGGGGCCTAATCACTGAAGCTTTCTTT | CAWSGGGLITEAFF | 14 | TRBJ1-1 | . | few | TRBV30
TGCGCCAGCAGCACACCACTAGCCGCAGGCCATGAGCAGTTCTTC | CASSTPLAAGHEQFF | 15 | TRBJ2-1 | . | . | TRBV5-1
TGTGCCAGCAGCCCTGCGGTTGAAGCTTTCTTT | CASSPAVEAFF | 11 | TRBJ1-1 | . | . | TRBV9
TGTGCCAGCTCACCACCTGGGGCAGAGACCCAGTACTTC | CASSPPGAETQYF | 13 | TRBJ2-5 | . | . | TRBV18
TGTGCCAGCAGCCCCATCTCCTATAATTCACCCCTCCACTTT | CASSPISYNSPLHF | 14 | TRBJ1-6 | . | . | TRBV7-8
TGTGCCACCTCTTCGAGGACAGGGGTCGAAAAACTGTTTTTT | CATSSRTGVEKLFF | 14 | TRBJ1-4 | TRBD1 | . | TRBV9
TGTGCCATACGACAGTCCTTAAACTATGGCTACACCTTC | CAIRQSLNYGYTF | 13 | TRBJ1-2 | . | . | TRBV28
TGTGCCTGGGCACGGGGGAGACACAATGAGCAGTTCTTC | CAWARGRHNEQFF | 13 | TRBJ2-1 | . | few | TRBV30
TGTGCCAGCAGCCAGAATTCGGAGGAGCAGTACTTC | CASSQNSEEQYF | 12 | TRBJ2-7 | . | . | TRBV9
TGTGCCAGCGGGACTCCCAGTCAGCCCCAGCATTTT | CASGTPSQPQHF | 12 | TRBJ1-5 | . | few | TRBV28
TGCAGCGGCTCAACCGGGACAGCATCCTACGAGCAGTACTTC | CSGSTGTASYEQYF | 14 | TRBJ2-7 | TRBD1 | once | TRBV29-1
TGTGCCAGCAGGGGGAGCGTACAGCCCCAGCATTTT | CASRGSVQPQHF | 12 | TRBJ1-5 | . | few | TRBV28
TGTGCCAGCAGCGCCTCGGGGGGCAATGAGCAGTTCTTC | CASSASGGNEQFF | 13 | TRBJ2-1 | TRBD2 | once | TRBV11-2
TGCGCCAGCCGTGGGGGGCAGCTAGGACCCTACGAGCAGTACTTC | CASRGGQLGPYEQYF | 15 | TRBJ2-7 | . | . | TRBV10-2
TGTGCCACCAGCAGAGTAGGGGGCACCTACGAGCAGTACTTC | CATSRVGGTYEQYF | 14 | TRBJ2-7 | TRBD1 | . | TRBV15
TGCGCCAGCAGCTTGGTGATCGAGCGGGCCGAGCAGTACTTC | CASSLVIERAEQYF | 14 | TRBJ2-7 | . | . | TRBV5-1
TGTGCCAGCAGCCCCTCCGGGACAGGGAATCAGCCCCAGCATTTT | CASSPSGTGNQPQHF | 15 | TRBJ1-5 | TRBD1 | . | TRBV7-8
TGTGCCAGCAGCCCACCGCCGGGACAGATCTCCTACAATGAGCAGTTCTTC | CASSPPPGQISYNEQFF | 17 | TRBJ2-1 | TRBD1 | . | TRBV7-2
TGCGCCAGCAGCTTGGGGACAGGCCCTGGCATTGATACGCAGTATTTT | CASSLGTGPGIDTQYF | 16 | TRBJ2-3 | TRBD1 | . | TRBV5-1
TGCAGCGTTGAAGTAGGGACAGGTTATGACACTGAAGCTTTCTTT | CSVEVGTGYDTEAFF | 15 | TRBJ1-1 | TRBD1 | . | TRBV29-1
TGTGCCAGCAGCTTAGCGAGACAGGGAAGTTCACCCCTCCACTTT | CASSLARQGSSPLHF | 15 | TRBJ1-6 | TRBD1 | . | TRBV7-2
TGTGCCAGCAGCTTGGCCCCAACTAGCACAGATACGCAGTATTTT | CASSLAPTSTDTQYF | 15 | TRBJ2-3 | . | . | TRBV5-4
TGTGCCAGCTCGAGGGCTTGGCAAGAGACCCAGTACTTC | CASSRAWQETQYF | 13 | TRBJ2-5 | . | . | TRBV27
TGTGCCACCAGGGAGGGCACCAGCACAGATACGCAGTATTTT | CATREGTSTDTQYF | 14 | TRBJ2-3 | . | . | TRBV15
TGTGCCAGCAGTTACTTCCCCGGGACAGGAGAGGATACGCAGTATTTT | CASSYFPGTGEDTQYF | 16 | TRBJ2-3 | TRBD1 | . | TRBV6-6
TGTGCCAGCAGCCAAGTTCGTTTGGGGGGGAGCTCCTACGAGCAGTACTTC | CASSQVRLGGSSYEQYF | 17 | TRBJ2-7 | TRBD2 | few | TRBV4-2
TGTGCCAGCGCCCCGTTCAGGAACACTGAAGCTTTCTTT | CASAPFRNTEAFF | 13 | TRBJ1-1 | . | . | TRBV2
TGTGCCAGCAGTGGTGCGGGGCCCTACGAGCAGTACTTC | CASSGAGPYEQYF | 13 | TRBJ2-7 | . | . | TRBV9
TGTGCCAGCAGACCTAAACAGGGTCGCTCACCCCTCCACTTT | CASRPKQGRSPLHF | 14 | TRBJ1-6 | . | . | TRBV6-4
TGTGCCTGGAGGACTAGCGGGGGGAGCCCGGAGCAGTACTTC | CAWRTSGGSPEQYF | 14 | TRBJ2-7 | TRBD2 | . | TRBV30
TGTGCCACCAGCAGGCAGGGGGCCGACGAGCAGTACTTC | CATSRQGADEQYF | 13 | TRBJ2-7 | TRBD1 | . | TRBV15
TGTGCCAGCAGACGGCGGGGTCTCTATAATTCACCCCTCCACTTT | CASRRRGLYNSPLHF | 15 | TRBJ1-6 | . | . | TRBV6-5
TGCAGCGCGACGCGGGGACGGGGATATAATGAGCAGTTCTTC | CSATRGRGYNEQFF | 14 | TRBJ2-1 | . | . | TRBV29-1
TGTGCCAGCAGCATTAGCGGGGGGGTGCCCTACGAGCAGTACTTC | CASSISGGVPYEQYF | 15 | TRBJ2-7 | TRBD2 | . | TRBV7-9
TGCGCCAGCAGCCAAGAGAGGTCGTACGAGCAGTACTTC | CASSQERSYEQYF | 13 | TRBJ2-7 | . | . | TRBV4-1
TGCGCCAGCAGCCCCGGCGGTCCAGGGAATCAGCCCCAGCATTTT | CASSPGGPGNQPQHF | 15 | TRBJ1-5 | . | . | TRBV5-1
TGTGCCAGCAGTTACTCGAACCCGGGGGAGACCCAGTACTTC | CASSYSNPGETQYF | 14 | TRBJ2-5 | . | . | TRBV6-5
TGTGCCAGCTCACCAAACAGGACCTTCTATGGCTACACCTTC | CASSPNRTFYGYTF | 14 | TRBJ1-2 | . | . | TRBV18
TGTGCCAGCAGCAAAGCCGTCTCCTACGAGCAGTACTTC | CASSKAVSYEQYF | 13 | TRBJ2-7 | . | few | TRBV9
TGTGCCAGCAAAGGACTAGCGGATGCCTACGAGCAGTACTTC | CASKGLADAYEQYF | 14 | TRBJ2-7 | TRBD2 | . | TRBV5-4
TGTGCCAGTAGCTCAGGGTTGGGTTCTTATGGCTACACCTTC | CASSSGLGSYGYTF | 14 | TRBJ1-2 | . | . | TRBV19
TGCGCCAGCAGCTTAACCGGGACAACTAGCTCCTACGAGCAGTACTTC | CASSLTGTTSSYEQYF | 16 | TRBJ2-7 | . | . | TRBV5-1
TGCGCCAGCAGCTATGACAGGGCTAATGAAGCTTTCTTT | CASSYDRANEAFF | 13 | TRBJ1-1 | TRBD1 | . | TRBV5-1
TGTGCCAGCAGCTTAAGGGAGCCTGGAAACACCATATATTTT | CASSLREPGNTIYF | 14 | TRBJ1-3 | . | . | TRBV7-6
TGCGCCAGCAGCTTCGCAGGGCGTGAAAAACTGTTTTTT | CASSFAGREKLFF | 13 | TRBJ1-4 | . | . | TRBV5-1